This T cell receptor beta chain was sequenced during a study of beta chain features in type 1 diabetes. Study background: Patients looked much like healthy donors when it came to age, gender and cell yields. Study observations and caveats: All four CD4+ subsets from Type 1 diabetes patients carried moderately but significantly shorter TCRB CDR3s.

Reverse transcription of all isolated RNA meant that expressed TCRB transcripts were sequenced. Libraries were prepared by immunoSEQ multiplex PCR; TCRdb keeps only in-frame clonotypes and omits some of them. The repertoire holds about 150,000 clones, with about 9.4% as singletons. This clone showed up just a few times. Its antigen remains unidentified. Germline V gives CDR1 SGHTA, CDR2 FQGNSA. The CDR3 is made up of 13 amino acids. V lost 0 bases to trimming and J lost 7 bases, with 7 bases between them. Only one heparinised blood draw was taken per donor, and its volume averaged around 110 mL. This chain connects TRBV7-2 to TRBJ2-1; D call uncertain. The sequencing sample was made of central memory CD4+ T cells from blood. This receptor was obtained from a man under 40 with type 1 diabetes. CDR3 in amino acids: CASSLALENEQFF. The CDR3 nucleotides read TGTGCCAGCAGCTTAGCGCTAGAGAATGAGCAGTTCTTC.